This T cell receptor beta chain was retrieved from a study of T cells in Graves' hyperthyroidism and ophthalmopathy. Trimming shortened V by 2 bases and J by 8 bases, and 6 bases separated the two germline ends. This CDR3 region has 11 residues. CDR1 and CDR2 (germline): MNHNS, SASEGT. RNA transcripts gave rise to amplified TCR beta CDR3 regions. TCR CDR3 underwent first-round RT-PCR with the HTBI primer set. TCRdb called the multiplex PCR reads again in MiXCR, with one record for every CDR3 protein. The sample has 650,000 to 750,000 distinct CDR3 sequences; 11% to 15% are singletons. This clonotype was counted many times.

Sequencing was performed on blood. This TCR came from a woman under 30 with Graves' hyperthyroidism. The gene calls are TRBV6-1 and TRBJ1-1; D unresolved. The CDR3 sequence is CASSEYGEAFF. DNA of the CDR3: TGTGCCAGCAGTGAATACGGGGAAGCTTTCTTT.